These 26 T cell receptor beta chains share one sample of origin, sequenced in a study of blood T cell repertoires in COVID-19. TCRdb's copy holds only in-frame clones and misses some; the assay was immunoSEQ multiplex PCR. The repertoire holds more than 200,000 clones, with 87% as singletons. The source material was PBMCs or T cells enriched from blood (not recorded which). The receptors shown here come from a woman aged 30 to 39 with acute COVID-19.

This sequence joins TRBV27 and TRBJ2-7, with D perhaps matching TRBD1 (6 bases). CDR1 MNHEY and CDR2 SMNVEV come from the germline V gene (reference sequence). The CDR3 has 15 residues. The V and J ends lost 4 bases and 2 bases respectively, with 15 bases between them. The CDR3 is CASSYDRTRAYEQYF. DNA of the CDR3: TGTGCCAGCAGTTACGACAGGACCCGCGCCTACGAGCAGTACTTC.

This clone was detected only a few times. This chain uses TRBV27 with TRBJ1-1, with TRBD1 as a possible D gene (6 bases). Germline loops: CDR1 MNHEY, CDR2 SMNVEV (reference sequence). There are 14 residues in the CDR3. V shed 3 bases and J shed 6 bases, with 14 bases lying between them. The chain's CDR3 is CASSFGQSLAEAFF. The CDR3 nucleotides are TGTGCCAGCAGTTTCGGACAGAGTTTGGCTGAAGCTTTCTTT.

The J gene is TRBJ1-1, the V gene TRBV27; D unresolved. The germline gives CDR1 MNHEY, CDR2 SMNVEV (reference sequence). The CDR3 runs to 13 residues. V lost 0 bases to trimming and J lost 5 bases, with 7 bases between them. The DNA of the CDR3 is TGTGCCAGCAGTTTATCGGGGAGGACTGAAGCTTTCTTT. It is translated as CASSLSGRTEAFF.

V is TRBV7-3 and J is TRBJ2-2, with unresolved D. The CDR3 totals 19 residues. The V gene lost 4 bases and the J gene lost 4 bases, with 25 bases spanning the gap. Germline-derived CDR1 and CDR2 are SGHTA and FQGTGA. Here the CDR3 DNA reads TGTGCCAGCAGCTCACTGAGACCGGGTCCCGGCCGTGGCACCGGGGAGCTGTTTTTT. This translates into CASSSLRPGPGRGTGELFF. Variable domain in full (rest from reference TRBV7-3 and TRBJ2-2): GAGVSQTPSNKVTEKGKYVELRCDPISGHTALYWYRQSLGQGPEFLIYFQGTGAADDSGLPNDRFFAVRPEGSVSTLKIQRTERGDSAVYLCASSSLRPGPGRGTGELFFGEGSRLTVL.

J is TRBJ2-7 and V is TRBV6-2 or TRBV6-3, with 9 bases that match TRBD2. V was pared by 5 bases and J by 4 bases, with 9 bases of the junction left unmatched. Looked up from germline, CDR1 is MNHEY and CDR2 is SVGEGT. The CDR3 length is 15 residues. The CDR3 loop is CASSQIQTSGYEQYF. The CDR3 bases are TGTGCCAGCAGTCAGATACAGACTAGCGGTTACGAGCAGTACTTC.

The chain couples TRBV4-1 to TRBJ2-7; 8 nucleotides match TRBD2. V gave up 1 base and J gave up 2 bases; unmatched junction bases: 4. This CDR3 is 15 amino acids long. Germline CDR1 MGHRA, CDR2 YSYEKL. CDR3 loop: CASSQVPGGTYEQYF. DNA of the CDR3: TGCGCCAGCAGCCAAGTACCGGGGGGGACCTACGAGCAGTACTTC.

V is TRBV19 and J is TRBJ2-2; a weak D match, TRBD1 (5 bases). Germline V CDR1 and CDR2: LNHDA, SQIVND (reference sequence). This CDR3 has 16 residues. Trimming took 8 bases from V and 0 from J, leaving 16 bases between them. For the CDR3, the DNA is TGTGCCAGTTCCAGCCTCGACAGCCCGAACACCGGGGAGCTGTTTTTT. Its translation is CASSSLDSPNTGELFF.

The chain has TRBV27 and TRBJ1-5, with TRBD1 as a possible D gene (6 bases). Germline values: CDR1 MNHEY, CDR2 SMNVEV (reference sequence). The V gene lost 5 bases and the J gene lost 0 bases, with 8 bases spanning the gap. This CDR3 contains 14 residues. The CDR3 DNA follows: TGTGCCAGCAGTCAGGGGTATAGCAATCAGCCCCAGCATTTT. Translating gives CASSQGYSNQPQHF.

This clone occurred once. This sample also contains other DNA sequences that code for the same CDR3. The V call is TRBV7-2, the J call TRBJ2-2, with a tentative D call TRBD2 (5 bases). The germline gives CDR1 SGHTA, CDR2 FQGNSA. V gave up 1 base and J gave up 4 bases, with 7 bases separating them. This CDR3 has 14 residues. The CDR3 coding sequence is TGTGCCAGCAGCTTAGTTGGGAGCACCGGGGAGCTGTTTTTT. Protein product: CASSLVGSTGELFF.

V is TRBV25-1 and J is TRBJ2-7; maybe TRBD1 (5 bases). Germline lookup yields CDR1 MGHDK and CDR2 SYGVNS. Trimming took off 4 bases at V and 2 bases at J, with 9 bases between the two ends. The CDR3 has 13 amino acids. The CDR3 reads CASSGQTTYEQYF. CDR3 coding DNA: TGTGCCAGCAGTGGACAGACAACCTACGAGCAGTACTTC.

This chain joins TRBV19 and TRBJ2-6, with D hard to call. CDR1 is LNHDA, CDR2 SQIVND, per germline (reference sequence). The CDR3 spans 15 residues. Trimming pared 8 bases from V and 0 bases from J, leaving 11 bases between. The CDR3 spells CASCPSISGANVLTF. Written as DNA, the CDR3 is TGTGCCAGTTGTCCATCTATCTCTGGGGCCAACGTCCTGACTTTC.

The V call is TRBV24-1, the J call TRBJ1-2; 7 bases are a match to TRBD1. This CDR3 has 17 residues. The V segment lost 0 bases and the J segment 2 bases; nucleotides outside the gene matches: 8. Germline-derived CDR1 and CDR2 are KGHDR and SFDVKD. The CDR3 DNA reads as TGTGCCACCAGTGATTTGCGATCGGGACAGATAAACTATGGCTACACCTTC. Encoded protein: CATSDLRSGQINYGYTF.

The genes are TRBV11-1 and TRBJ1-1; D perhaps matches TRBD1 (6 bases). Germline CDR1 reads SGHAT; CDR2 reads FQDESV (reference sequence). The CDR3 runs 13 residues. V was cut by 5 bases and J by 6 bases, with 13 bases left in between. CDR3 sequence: CASSSNRDAEAFF. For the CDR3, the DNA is TGTGCCAGCAGCAGTAACAGGGACGCTGAAGCTTTCTTT.

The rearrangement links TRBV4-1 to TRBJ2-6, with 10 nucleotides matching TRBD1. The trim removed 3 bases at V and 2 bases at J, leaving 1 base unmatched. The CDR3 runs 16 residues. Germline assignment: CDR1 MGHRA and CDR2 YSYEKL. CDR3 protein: CASSQGQGTGANVLTF. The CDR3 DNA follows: TGCGCCAGCAGCCAGGGACAGGGGACTGGGGCCAACGTCCTGACTTTC.

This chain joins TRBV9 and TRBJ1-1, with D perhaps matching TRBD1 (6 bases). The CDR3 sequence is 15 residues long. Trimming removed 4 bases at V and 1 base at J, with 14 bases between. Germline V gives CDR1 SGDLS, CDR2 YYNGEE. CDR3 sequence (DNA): TGTGCCAGCAGCCTCAGCGGGGGGGCGAACACTGAAGCTTTCTTT. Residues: CASSLSGGANTEAFF. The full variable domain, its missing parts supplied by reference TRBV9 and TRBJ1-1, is DSGVTQTPKHLITATGQRVTLRCSPRSGDLSVYWYQQSLDQGLQFLIQYYNGEERAKGNILERFSAQQFPDLHSELNLSSLELGDSALYFCASSLSGGANTEAFFGQGTRLTVV.

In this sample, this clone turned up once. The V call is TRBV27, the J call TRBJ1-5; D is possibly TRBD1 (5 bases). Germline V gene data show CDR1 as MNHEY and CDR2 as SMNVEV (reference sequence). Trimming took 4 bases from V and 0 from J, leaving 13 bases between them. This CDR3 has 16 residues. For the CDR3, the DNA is TGTGCCAGCAGTTCCCTTGGGGGGGTTAGCAATCAGCCCCAGCATTTT. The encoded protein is CASSSLGGVSNQPQHF.

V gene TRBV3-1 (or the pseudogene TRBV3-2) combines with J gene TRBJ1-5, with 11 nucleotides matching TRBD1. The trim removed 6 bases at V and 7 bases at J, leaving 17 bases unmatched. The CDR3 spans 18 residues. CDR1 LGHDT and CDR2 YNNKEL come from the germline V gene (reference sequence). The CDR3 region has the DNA TGTGCCAGCAGTCATGCCACCGGGACAGGGGGGATCGGGCAGCCCCAGCATTTT. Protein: CASSHATGTGGIGQPQHF.

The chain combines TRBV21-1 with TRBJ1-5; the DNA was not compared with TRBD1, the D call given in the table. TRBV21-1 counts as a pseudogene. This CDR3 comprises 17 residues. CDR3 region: CASSKVRQGCGNQPQHF. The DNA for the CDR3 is TGTGCCAGCAGCAAAGTCCGCCAGGGCTGTGGCAATCAGCCCCAGCATTTT.

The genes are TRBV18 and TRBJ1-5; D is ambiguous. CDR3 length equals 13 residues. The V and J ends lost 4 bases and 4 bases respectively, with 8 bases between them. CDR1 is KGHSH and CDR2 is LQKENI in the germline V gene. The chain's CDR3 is CASSRRGNQPQHF. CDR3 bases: TGTGCCAGCTCACGTCGGGGAAATCAGCCCCAGCATTTT. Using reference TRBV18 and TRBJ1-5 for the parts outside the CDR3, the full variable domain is NAGVMQNPRHLVRRRGQEARLRCSPMKGHSHVYWYRQLPEEGLKFMVYLQKENIIDESGMPKERFSAEFPKEGPSILRIQQVVRGDSAAYFCASSRRGNQPQHFGDGTRLSIL.

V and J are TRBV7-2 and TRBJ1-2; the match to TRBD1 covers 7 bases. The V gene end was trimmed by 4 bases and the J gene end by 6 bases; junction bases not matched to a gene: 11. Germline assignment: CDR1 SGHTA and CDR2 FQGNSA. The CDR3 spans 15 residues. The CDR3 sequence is CASSSYRGVSNGYTF. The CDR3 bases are TGTGCCAGCAGCTCCTACAGGGGAGTTAGTAATGGCTACACCTTC.

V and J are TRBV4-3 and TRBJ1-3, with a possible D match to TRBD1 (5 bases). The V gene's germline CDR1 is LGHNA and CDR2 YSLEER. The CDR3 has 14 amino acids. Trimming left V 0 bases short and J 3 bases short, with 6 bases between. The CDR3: CASSQEQGGNTIYF. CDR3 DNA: TGCGCCAGCAGCCAAGAGCAGGGTGGAAACACCATATATTTT.

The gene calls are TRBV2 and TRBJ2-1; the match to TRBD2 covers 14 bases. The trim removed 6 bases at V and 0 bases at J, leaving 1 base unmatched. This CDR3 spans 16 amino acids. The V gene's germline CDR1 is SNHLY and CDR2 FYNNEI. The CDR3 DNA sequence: TGTGCCAGCAGGGGGACTAGCGGGAGCTCCTACAATGAGCAGTTCTTC. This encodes CASRGTSGSSYNEQFF. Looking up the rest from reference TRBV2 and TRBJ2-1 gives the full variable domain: EPEVTQTPSHQVTQMGQEVILRCVPISNHLYFYWYRQILGQKVEFLVSFYNNEISEKSEIFDDQFSVERPDGSNFTLKIRSTKLEDSAMYFCASRGTSGSSYNEQFFGPGTRLTVL.

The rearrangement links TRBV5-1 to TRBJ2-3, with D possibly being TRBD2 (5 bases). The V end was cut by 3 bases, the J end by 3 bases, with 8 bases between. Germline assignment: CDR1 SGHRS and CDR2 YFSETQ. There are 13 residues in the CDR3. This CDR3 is CASSYPGTDTQYF. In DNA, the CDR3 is TGCGCCAGCAGCTACCCGGGAACAGATACGCAGTATTTT.

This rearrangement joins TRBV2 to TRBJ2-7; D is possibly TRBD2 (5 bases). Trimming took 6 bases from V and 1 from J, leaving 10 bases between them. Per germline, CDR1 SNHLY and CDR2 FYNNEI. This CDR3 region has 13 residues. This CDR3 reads CASSRVASYEQYF. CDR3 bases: TGTGCCAGCAGCCGAGTAGCGTCCTACGAGCAGTACTTC.

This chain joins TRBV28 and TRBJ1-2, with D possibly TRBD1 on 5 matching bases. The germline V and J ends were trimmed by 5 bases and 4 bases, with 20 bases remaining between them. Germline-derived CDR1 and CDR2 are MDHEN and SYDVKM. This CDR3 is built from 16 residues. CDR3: CASSTPGTLFFYGYTF. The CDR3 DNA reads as TGTGCCAGCAGTACCCCCGGGACTCTGTTTTTCTATGGCTACACCTTC.

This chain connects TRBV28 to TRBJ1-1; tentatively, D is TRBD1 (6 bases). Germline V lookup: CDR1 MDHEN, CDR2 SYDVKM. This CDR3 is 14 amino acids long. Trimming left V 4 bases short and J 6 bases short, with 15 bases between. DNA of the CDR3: TGTGCCAGCAGTTCCGGATGGCAGGGGCCTGAAGCTTTCTTT. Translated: CASSSGWQGPEAFF. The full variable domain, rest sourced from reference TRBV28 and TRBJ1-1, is DVKVTQSSRYLVKRTGEKVFLECVQDMDHENMFWYRQDPGLGLRLIYFSYDVKMKEKGDIPEGYSVSREKKERFSLILESASTNQTSMYLCASSSGWQGPEAFFGQGTRLTVV.